This TCR beta chain was found in a study of OX40 agonist ivuxolimab in advanced cancers. Turning to the overall study: The costimulatory receptor OX40 (CD134) was targeted by ivuxolimab, a fully human IgG2 agonistic monoclonal antibody. Intravenous ivuxolimab was administered to patients every 2 weeks at six dose levels: 0.01, 0.1, 0.3, 1.5, 3 and 10 mg/kg. Among the 52 dose-escalation patients, roughly 20 had hepatocellular carcinoma, 15 or so melanoma, 9 renal cell carcinoma and 9 head and neck cancer. The dose-escalation cohort was roughly 80% male with a mean age of approximately 60 years, ranging from roughly 23 to 79. Patients were allowed to have had prior anti-PD-1, anti-PD-L1 or anti-CTLA-4 therapy, and 40% of the dose-escalation patients had been treated with checkpoint inhibitors. Three dose-escalation patients achieved partial responses, one with hepatocellular carcinoma and two with cutaneous melanoma. Peripheral TCRbeta sequencing aimed to test whether ivuxolimab altered TCR sequence diversity and caused clonal T-cell expansion. The monotherapy dose-escalation portion (N = 52 patients) of the phase I ivuxolimab trial is reported in the paper. General findings and caveats noted by the study authors: Clonal expansion of both CD4+ and CD8+ blood T cells was observed from baseline to week 6 at doses 0.1 to 3.0 mg/kg. After ivuxolimab, expanded clones were on average more numerous among CD8+ T cells than among CD4+ T cells. Which antigens the clonally expanded peripheral T cells were specific for was not determined. Low levels of normalized T-cell clonal expansion were also seen in some nonresponding patients. Partial responders in the 0.1-3.0 mg/kg groups had among the lowest normalized peripheral clonal expansion, especially among CD8+ T cells.

On this clone itself: Its antigen is not yet known. The record has no base qualities; no much larger clone is one base away.

Patients with a history of autoimmune disease or receiving systemic immunosuppression were excluded from the trial. In every dose cohort, peripheral blood was drawn for TCR sequencing at baseline, cycle 4 day 1, and cycle 7 day 1. The samples were drawn from a first-in-human, open-label, multicenter phase I dose-escalation trial of ivuxolimab. Adults with locally advanced or metastatic head and neck squamous cell, hepatocellular, melanoma or renal cell carcinoma were enrolled in the trial. Before TCR sequencing, CD4+ T cells and CD8+ T cells from peripheral blood were sorted into separate populations. Genomic DNA was isolated from the sorted cells so that the TCRbeta CDR3 region could be sequenced. TCRbeta CDR3 regions were sequenced using the immunoSEQ Assay. The immuneACCESS repertoire file appears here via TCRdb, limited to in-frame rearrangements. These files lack a portion of the clones; in checked studies, under half of the deficit traces to unresolved V genes, and the cause of the others is not known. Here the sample has 85,000 to 95,000 clones; roughly 91% occur a single time. The ten most abundant clones make up around 2.7% of the sample.

This sample comprised CD4+ or CD8+ T cells sorted from blood, obtained in a trial of the OX40 agonist ivuxolimab. This TCR was recovered from an adult with an advanced solid tumor such as melanoma, head and neck, liver or kidney cancer.

Read as DNA, the sequence is TGCGCCAGCAGCCAAGGCGGGCTAGCGGGAGGTGATACGCAGTATTTT. Translated, this is CASSQGGLAGGDTQYF. The chain is encoded by TRBV4-3 joined to TRBJ2-3; 11 central nucleotides agree with TRBD2. The CDR3 covers 16 residues, taking in both the cysteine and the phenylalanine. Only the CDR3 part of the read is kept: 48 bases, read in frame from the first base. From a lookup of the germline V gene, CDR1 and CDR2 are LGHNA and YSLEER. Ends trimmed: V by 1 base, J by 6 bases; bases unmatched to a gene: 6.